This T cell receptor (beta chain) was captured by sequencing in a study of cytomegalovirus exposure and HLA in healthy donors. Germline V gene data show CDR1 as SGHTS and CDR2 as YDEGEE. The V gene lost 0 bases and the J gene lost 7 bases, with 7 bases spanning the gap. This CDR3 comprises 13 residues. Study-level results: It was reported in a later analysis that an Asian-associated ancestry cluster showed fewer N-insertions than the 666-donor mean.

This clone has a handful of counts. Antigen: not known. The PCR employed 60 Vbeta primers together with 13 Jbeta primers. This table comes from immunoSEQ multiplex PCR, and its TCRdb copy is limited to in-frame clones, with some not included. The table has about 120,000 clones, under 80% seen once; the top ten hold approximately 4%. The sample was PBMCs. This rearrangement joins TRBV5-8 to TRBJ1-4, with TRBD1 as a possible D gene (5 bases). This sequence originates from a middle-aged man in good health and CMV-seropositive. CDR3 bases: TGTGCCAGCAGCTTGGTGGGGGGTGAAAAACTGTTTTTT. It is translated as CASSLVGGEKLFF.